Presented here are 6 T cell receptor beta chains from one specimen sequenced in a study of shared clonotypes between healthy human individuals. As defined, naive CD8 cells were CD45RO-negative and positively selected for CCR7, with terminally differentiated effector memory CD45RA+ cells excluded. Libraries were prepared by immunoSEQ multiplex PCR; TCRdb keeps only in-frame clonotypes and omits some of them. This sample has hundreds of thousands of clones; roughly 95% occur once, and the top ten carry roughly 0.1%. Sequenced sample: naive CD8+ T cells sorted from blood. Every receptor here comes from a woman aged 30 to 39 in good health.

The chain is built from TRBV13 and TRBJ2-7; D gene uncertain. Germline CDR1 PRHDT, CDR2 FYEKMQ (reference sequence). The V and J ends lost 0 bases and 0 bases respectively, with 6 bases between them. The CDR3 has 14 residues. The CDR3 sequence is CASSLGVSSYEQYF. CDR3 nucleotides: TGTGCCAGCAGCTTAGGTGTCAGCTCCTACGAGCAGTACTTC.

This chain joins TRBV7-9 and TRBJ2-1; 13 bases agree with TRBD2. The V gene's germline CDR1 is SEHNR and CDR2 FQNEAQ (reference sequence). Trimming removed 5 bases from V and 7 bases from J; junction bases left unmatched: 5. The CDR3 consists of 15 residues. The CDR3 DNA follows: TGTGCCAGCAGCGTACTAGCGGGAGGGCCTAATGAGCAGTTCTTC. Amino acids: CASSVLAGGPNEQFF.

This chain joins TRBV6-1 and TRBJ1-1; maybe TRBD1 (6 bases). Looked up from germline, CDR1 is MNHNS and CDR2 is SASEGT. The CDR3 covers 15 residues. V was trimmed by 0 bases and J by 1 base, leaving 9 bases between them. The CDR3 region has the DNA TGTGCCAGCAGTGAAGCCTGGACAGCGAACACTGAAGCTTTCTTT. Amino acids: CASSEAWTANTEAFF.

V gene TRBV19 combines with J gene TRBJ2-7; possible D gene TRBD2, 6 bases. Per the germline V gene, CDR1 is LNHDA and CDR2 is SQIVND (reference sequence). Trimming took off 3 bases at V and 1 base at J, with 10 bases between the two ends. This CDR3 has 14 residues. The CDR3 nucleotides are TGTGCCAGTAGTATCATGGGGGGTTCCTACGAGCAGTACTTC. This sequence encodes CASSIMGGSYEQYF.

Remarks on this clone: Other DNA sequences in the sample encode the same CDR3. The genes are TRBV28 and TRBJ2-7, with D unclear. Trimming took off 2 bases at V and 4 bases at J, with 6 bases between the two ends. The CDR3 loop spans 12 amino acids. The germline V gene has CDR1 MDHEN and CDR2 SYDVKM. DNA of the CDR3: TGTGCCAGCAGTTTACGGCCGTACGAGCAGTACTTC. Amino acids: CASSLRPYEQYF.

This chain links TRBV7-7 with TRBJ2-7; tentative D call: TRBD1 (5 bases). Trimming removed 5 bases at V and 0 bases at J, with 11 bases between. CDR1 and CDR2 from the germline V gene are SSHAT and FNYEAQ (reference sequence). There are 14 residues in the CDR3. CDR3 nucleotide sequence: TGTGCCAGCAGCAAACTTACAGGCTCCTACGAGCAGTACTTC. Protein: CASSKLTGSYEQYF.